This T cell receptor beta chain was captured in a study of shared clonotypes between healthy human individuals. Germline lookup yields CDR1 MDHEN and CDR2 SYDVKM. The CDR3 is 13 residues long. V lost 5 bases and J lost 4, with 12 bases in between. Profiled with immunoSEQ multiplex PCR; TCRdb holds only in-frame clones, not every one. Of around 2,000,000 clones listed, about 95% are singletons. As defined, naive CD8 cells were CD45RO-negative and positively selected for CCR7, with terminally differentiated effector memory CD45RA+ cells excluded. This TCR derives from a man between 18 and 35 years old in good health. The chain carries TRBV28 and TRBJ2-7, with a tentative D call TRBD1 (5 bases). Material for sequencing was naive CD8+ T cells sorted from blood. The CDR3 coding sequence is TGTGCCAGCAGTGTACAGGTCGGGTACGAGCAGTACTTC. Protein: CASSVQVGYEQYF.